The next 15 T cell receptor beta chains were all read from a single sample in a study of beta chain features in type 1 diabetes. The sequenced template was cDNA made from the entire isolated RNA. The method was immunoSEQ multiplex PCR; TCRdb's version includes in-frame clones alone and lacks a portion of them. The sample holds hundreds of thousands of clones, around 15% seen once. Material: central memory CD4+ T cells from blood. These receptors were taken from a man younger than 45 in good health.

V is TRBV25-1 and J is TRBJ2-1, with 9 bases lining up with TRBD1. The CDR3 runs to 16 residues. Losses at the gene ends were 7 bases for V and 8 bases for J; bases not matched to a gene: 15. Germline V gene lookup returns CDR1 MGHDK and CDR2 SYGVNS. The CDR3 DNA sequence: TGTGCCAGCACCCCCACAACAGGGGGCAACTTAGATGAGCAGTTCTTC. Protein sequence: CASTPTTGGNLDEQFF. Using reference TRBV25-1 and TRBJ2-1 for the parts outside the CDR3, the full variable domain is EADIYQTPRYLVIGTGKKITLECSQTMGHDKMYWYQQDPGMELHLIHYSYGVNSTEKGDLSSESTVSRIRTEHFPLTLESARPSHTSQYLCASTPTTGGNLDEQFFGPGTRLTVL.

DNA of the CDR3: TGCGCCAGCAGCTTACAGGTGCTGGACAATGAGCAGTTCTTC. It encodes CASSLQVLDNEQFF. The V gene is TRBV5-1, the J gene TRBJ2-1; possibly TRBD1 for D (5 bases). CDR1 is SGHRS, CDR2 YFSETQ, per germline. Trimming took off 2 bases at V and 5 bases at J, with 11 bases between the two ends. CDR3 length: 14 residues.

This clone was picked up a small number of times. Here the CDR3 DNA reads TGTGCCAGCAAAAAACAGGGAGGCCAAGAGACCCAGTACTTC. The encoded protein is CASKKQGGQETQYF. J is TRBJ2-5 and V is TRBV5-5; either TRBD1 or TRBD2 may supply D (6 bases each). This CDR3 is built from 14 residues. CDR1 and CDR2 from the germline V gene are SGHKS and YYEKEE (reference sequence). V lost 6 bases and J 1 base, leaving 13 bases between the germline ends.

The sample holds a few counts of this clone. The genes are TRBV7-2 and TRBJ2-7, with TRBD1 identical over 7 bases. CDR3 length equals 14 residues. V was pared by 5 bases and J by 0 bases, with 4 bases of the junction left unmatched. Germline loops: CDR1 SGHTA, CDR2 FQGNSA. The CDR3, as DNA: TGTGCCAGCAGCCTTGGGACAGTCTCCTACGAGCAGTACTTC. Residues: CASSLGTVSYEQYF. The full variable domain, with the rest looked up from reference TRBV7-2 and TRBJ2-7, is GAGVSQSPSNKVTEKGKDVELRCDPISGHTALYWYRQSLGQGLEFLIYFQGNSAPDKSGLPSDRFSAERTGGSVSTLTIQRTQQEDSAVYLCASSLGTVSYEQYFGPGTRLTVT.

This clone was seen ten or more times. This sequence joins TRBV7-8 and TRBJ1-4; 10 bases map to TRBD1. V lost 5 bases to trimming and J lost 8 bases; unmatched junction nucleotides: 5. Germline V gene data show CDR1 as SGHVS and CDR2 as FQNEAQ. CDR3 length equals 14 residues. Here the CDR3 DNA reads TGTGCCAGCAGCCCGGCGGACAGGGGGGAAAAACTGTTTTTT. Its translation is CASSPADRGEKLFF.

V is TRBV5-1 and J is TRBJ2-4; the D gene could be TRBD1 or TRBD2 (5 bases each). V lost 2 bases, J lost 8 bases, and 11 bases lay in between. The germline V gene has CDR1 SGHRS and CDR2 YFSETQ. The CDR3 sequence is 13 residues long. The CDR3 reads CASSLWGKDIQYF. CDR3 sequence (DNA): TGCGCCAGCAGCTTATGGGGGAAAGACATTCAGTACTTC.

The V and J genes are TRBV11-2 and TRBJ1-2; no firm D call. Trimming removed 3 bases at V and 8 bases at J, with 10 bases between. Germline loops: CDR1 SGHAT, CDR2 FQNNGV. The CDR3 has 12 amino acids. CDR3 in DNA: TGTGCCAGCAGCTTTTGGAGGGAAGGCTACACCTTC. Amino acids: CASSFWREGYTF.

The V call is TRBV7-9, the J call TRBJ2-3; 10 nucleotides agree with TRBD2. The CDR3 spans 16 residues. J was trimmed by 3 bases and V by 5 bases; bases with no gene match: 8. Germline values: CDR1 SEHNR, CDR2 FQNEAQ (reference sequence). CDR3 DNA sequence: TGTGCCAGCAGCCGGAAGCTAGCGGGAGCTACAGATACGCAGTATTTT. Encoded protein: CASSRKLAGATDTQYF.

The CDR3 DNA sequence: TGTGCCAGCAGTAAAACCGGGACAGGGTCACATGAGCAGTTCTTC. Encoded protein: CASSKTGTGSHEQFF. The chain links TRBV27 to TRBJ2-1, with 9 bases aligning to TRBD1. Germline CDR1 reads MNHEY; CDR2 reads SMNVEV (reference sequence). The V and J ends lost 5 bases and 8 bases, in that order; junction bases with no gene match: 10. CDR3 length: 15 amino acids.

CDR3 residues: CAWQPGQSTDTQYF. In nucleotides, the CDR3 is TGTGCCTGGCAACCGGGACAGAGCACAGATACGCAGTATTTT. The genes are TRBV30 and TRBJ2-3, with 7 positions matching TRBD1. Losses at the gene ends were 5 bases for V and 0 bases for J; bases not matched to a gene: 5. CDR1 is GTSNPN and CDR2 is SVGIG in the germline V gene (reference sequence). This CDR3 is built from 14 residues.

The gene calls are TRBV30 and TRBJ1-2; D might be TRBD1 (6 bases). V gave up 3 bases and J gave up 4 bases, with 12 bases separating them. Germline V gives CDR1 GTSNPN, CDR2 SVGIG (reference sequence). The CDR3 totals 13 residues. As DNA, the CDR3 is TGTGCCTGGAGGACACAGGGTGGCTATGGCTACACCTTC. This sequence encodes CAWRTQGGYGYTF. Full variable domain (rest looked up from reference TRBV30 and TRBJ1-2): SQTIHQWPATLVQPVGSPLSLECTVEGTSNPNLYWYRQAAGRGLQLLFYSVGIGQISSEVPQNLSASRPQDRQFILSSKKLLLSDSGFYLCAWRTQGGYGYTFGSGTRLTVV.

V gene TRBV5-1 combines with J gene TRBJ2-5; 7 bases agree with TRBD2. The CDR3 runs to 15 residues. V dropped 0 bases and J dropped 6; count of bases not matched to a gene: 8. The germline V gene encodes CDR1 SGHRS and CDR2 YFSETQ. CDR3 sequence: CASSLDFSGVKTQYF. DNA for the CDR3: TGCGCCAGCAGCTTGGATTTCAGCGGGGTGAAGACCCAGTACTTC.

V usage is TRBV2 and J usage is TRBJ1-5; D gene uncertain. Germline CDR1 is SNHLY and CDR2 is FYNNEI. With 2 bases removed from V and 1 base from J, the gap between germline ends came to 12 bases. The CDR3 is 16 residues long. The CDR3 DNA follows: TGTGCCAGCAGTGAACTTACCGCTGGGAGCAATCAGCCCCAGCATTTT. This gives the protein CASSELTAGSNQPQHF.

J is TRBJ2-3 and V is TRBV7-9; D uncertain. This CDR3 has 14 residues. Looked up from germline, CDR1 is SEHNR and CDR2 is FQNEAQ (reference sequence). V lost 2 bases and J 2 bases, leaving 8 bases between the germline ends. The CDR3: CASSLRQLTDTQYF. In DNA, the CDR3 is TGTGCCAGCAGCTTACGGCAGCTCACAGATACGCAGTATTTT.

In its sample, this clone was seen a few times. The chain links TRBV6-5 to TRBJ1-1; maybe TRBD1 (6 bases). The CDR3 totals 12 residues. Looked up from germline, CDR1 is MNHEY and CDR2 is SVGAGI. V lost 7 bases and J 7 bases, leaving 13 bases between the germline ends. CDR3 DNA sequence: TGTGCCAGCATGAGGGGGACGGGTGAAGCTTTCTTT. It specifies CASMRGTGEAFF.